These T cell receptor beta chains were read from a single sample in a study of blood T cell repertoires in COVID-19. Libraries were prepared by immunoSEQ multiplex PCR; TCRdb keeps only in-frame clonotypes and omits some of them. Of fewer than 300,000 clones in the sample, approximately 90% are singletons; the top ten hold 0.9% to 1.2%. The specimen sequenced was PBMCs or T cells enriched from blood (not recorded which). These receptors originate from a woman aged 25 to 39 who had recovered from COVID-19. Both conserved end residues are part of each CDR3. D genes are given only for firm matches. Clone size, where shown, is once, few, many, or a class for clones that have expanded.

V gene	J gene	clone size	D gene	CDR3 DNA	CDR3 protein
TRBV7-2	TRBJ2-4	NA	NA	TGTGCCAGCAGCCCTCCCGGGAGAGGATTTAACATTCAGTACTTC	CASSPPGRGFNIQYF
TRBV6-5	TRBJ2-1	NA	NA	TGTGCCAGCAGTTTGACACCCGGGACATTCAATGAGCAGTTCTTC	CASSLTPGTFNEQFF
TRBV9	TRBJ2-1	NA	NA	TGTGCCAGCAGCGTTAGCTGGAATGAGCAGTTCTTC	CASSVSWNEQFF
TRBV28	TRBJ1-3	NA	TRBD1	TGTGCCAGCAGTCCATCAGGGGGCGTAGGAAACACCATATATTTT	CASSPSGGVGNTIYF
TRBV25-1	TRBJ2-5	NA	TRBD2	TGTGCCAGCACAAAATCGAGCGGGGCCGTGGAGACCCAGTACTTC	CASTKSSGAVETQYF
TRBV28	TRBJ1-5	NA	TRBD1	TGTGCCAGCAGTCGACAGGGGGCAGGACAGCCCCAGCATTTT	CASSRQGAGQPQHF
TRBV18	TRBJ1-2	NA	NA	TGTGCCAGCTCACCATCGGAAACAGGGAACCATGGCTACACCTTC	CASSPSETGNHGYTF
TRBV6-5	TRBJ1-6	NA	NA	TGTGCCAGCAGTTACTCTTCTTTGTCACCCCTCCACTTT	CASSYSSLSPLHF
TRBV5-5	TRBJ1-1	NA	TRBD1	TGTGCCAGCTCAACCGGGACAGGATTCATGAACACTGAAGCTTTCTTT	CASSTGTGFMNTEAFF
TRBV6-5	TRBJ1-5	NA	TRBD1	TGTGCCAGCAGTTACAGGGGACAGGGGGCGAATCAGCCCCAGCATTTT	CASSYRGQGANQPQHF
TRBV10-3	TRBJ2-7	NA	TRBD1	TGTGCCATCAGTGAGAGGACAGGGGGCAAGTACGAGCAGTACTTC	CAISERTGGKYEQYF
TRBV18	TRBJ1-6	NA	NA	TGTGCCAGCTCACCCTCGGAACAGGGTCGTAATTCACCCCTCCACTTT	CASSPSEQGRNSPLHF
TRBV18	TRBJ2-5	NA	TRBD2	TGTGCCAGCTCACCAGGGAGCGGGAGAGAGACCCAGTACTTC	CASSPGSGRETQYF
TRBV7-2	TRBJ1-6	once	TRBD1	TGTGCCAGCAGCTTACAGGGGGCTCAGTCACCCCTCCACTTT	CASSLQGAQSPLHF
TRBV27	TRBJ1-3	NA	TRBD1	TGTGCCAGCAGTATCGACAGGGGCTCTGGAAACACCATATATTTT	CASSIDRGSGNTIYF
TRBV5-4	TRBJ1-4	NA	NA	TGTGCCAGGCCCGGGGGGACCTTAGTAAATTGGGATGAAAAACTGTTTTTT	CARPGGTLVNWDEKLFF